This is a list of T cell receptor beta chains from one sample in a study of Ad26.COV2.S vaccination and SARS-CoV-2 variants. TCRdb's copy holds only in-frame clones and misses some; the assay was immunoSEQ multiplex PCR. Of about 350,000 clones listed, roughly 89% are singletons. The sample here was peripheral blood, taken in a trial of Ad26.COV2.S vaccine versus placebo. These receptors were taken from a person between 18 and 60 years old who received the Ad26.COV2.S COVID-19 vaccine or a placebo. The CDR3 runs from the conserved cysteine through the conserved F or W. A D gene is named only where the DNA matches it firmly. Size tells how often a clone was seen (once, few, many) or the class of an expanded clone, and some rows leave it out.

d_call	clone_size	v_call	j_call	cdr3_aa	cdr3_nt
TRBD1	.	TRBV28	TRBJ1-3	CASSYLSGTGSNTIYF	TGTGCCAGCAGTTATCTCTCCGGGACAGGGAGTAACACCATATATTTT
TRBD2	.	TRBV3-1/TRBV3-2	TRBJ2-4	CASSPRLAGGIGDIQYF	TGTGCCAGCAGCCCACGACTAGCGGGAGGGATAGGGGACATTCAGTACTTC
.	.	TRBV19	TRBJ1-1	CASRTIGGEAFF	TGTGCCAGTAGAACGATAGGGGGGGAAGCTTTCTTT
.	.	TRBV7-2	TRBJ2-5	CASSLVGREKWETQYF	TGTGCCAGCAGCTTAGTTGGTCGGGAGAAGTGGGAGACCCAGTACTTC
TRBD1	.	TRBV20-1	TRBJ2-1	CSASSSGQEQFF	TGCAGTGCTAGTAGTTCGGGACAGGAGCAGTTCTTC
.	.	TRBV5-4	TRBJ2-7	CASSPGQDSYEQYF	TGTGCCAGCAGCCCCGGCCAGGACTCCTACGAGCAGTACTTC
.	once	TRBV5-4	TRBJ2-2	CASSLGRQNTGELFF	TGTGCCAGCAGCTTGGGTAGACAAAACACCGGGGAGCTGTTTTTT
TRBD1	.	TRBV7-9	TRBJ1-1	CASSFDRQGGEAFF	TGTGCCAGCAGTTTTGATAGACAGGGGGGTGAAGCTTTCTTT
TRBD1	.	TRBV11-2	TRBJ2-7	CASSLGQGEQYF	TGTGCCAGCAGCTTAGGACAGGGAGAGCAGTACTTC
.	.	TRBV11-3	TRBJ2-7	CASSLDSREQYF	TGTGCCAGCAGCCTCGACAGCCGAGAGCAGTACTTC
.	.	TRBV19	TRBJ2-7	CASSIVGSEQYF	TGTGCCAGTAGTATAGTCGGGTCCGAGCAGTACTTC
.	.	TRBV7-9	TRBJ2-2	CASSPRGLGDTGELFF	TGTGCCAGCAGCCCTAGGGGCCTTGGGGACACCGGGGAGCTGTTTTTT
TRBD1	.	TRBV6-5	TRBJ1-1	CASRSTGVDTEAFF	TGTGCCAGCAGGAGTACAGGGGTGGACACTGAAGCTTTCTTT
.	few	TRBV10-3	TRBJ1-5	CAISESGHTDQPQHF	TGTGCCATCAGTGAGTCAGGGCATACCGATCAGCCCCAGCATTTT
.	.	TRBV24-1	TRBJ2-3	CATSAPHAGSTDTQYF	TGTGCCACCAGTGCCCCCCACGCTGGTAGCACAGATACGCAGTATTTT
.	.	TRBV2	TRBJ2-3	CASSPTGRAQYF	TGTGCCAGCAGCCCCACTGGGCGGGCGCAGTATTTT
TRBD1	.	TRBV27	TRBJ2-7	CASRLDRGYEQYF	TGTGCCAGCAGACTGGACAGGGGCTACGAGCAGTACTTC
.	.	TRBV9	TRBJ2-2	CASSVVPAGELFF	TGTGCCAGCAGCGTAGTCCCCGCCGGGGAGCTGTTTTTT
.	.	TRBV5-1	TRBJ1-4	CASSSTPVGATNEKLFF	TGCGCCAGCAGCTCGACCCCCGTTGGGGCAACTAATGAAAAACTGTTTTTT
.	.	TRBV7-9	TRBJ1-5	CASSEGGAQGQPQHF	TGTGCCAGCAGCGAAGGGGGGGCGCAGGGACAGCCCCAGCATTTT
TRBD2	.	TRBV9	TRBJ2-1	CASSPRLAGDRQFF	TGTGCCAGCAGCCCGAGACTAGCGGGAGATCGGCAGTTCTTC
.	.	TRBV19	TRBJ2-1	CASSQQGPSYNEQFF	TGTGCCAGTAGCCAGCAGGGTCCCTCCTACAATGAGCAGTTCTTC
.	.	TRBV24-1	TRBJ2-2	CATSDPQGGKTGELFF	TGTGCCACCAGTGATCCACAGGGCGGGAAGACCGGGGAGCTGTTTTTT
.	.	TRBV3-1/TRBV3-2	TRBJ2-3	CASRPTVTDTQYF	TGTGCCAGCAGGCCAACTGTAACAGATACGCAGTATTTT
.	.	TRBV19	TRBJ1-2	CASSPGLLGYTF	TGTGCCAGTAGTCCTGGATTACTGGGCTACACCTTC
TRBD1	.	TRBV15	TRBJ2-7	CATSRQGVYEQYF	TGTGCCACCAGCCGACAGGGTGTGTACGAGCAGTACTTC
TRBD2	.	TRBV3-1/TRBV3-2	TRBJ2-2	CASSQAERELNGELFF	TGTGCCAGCAGCCAAGCAGAGCGGGAGCTGAACGGGGAGCTGTTTTTT
.	.	TRBV13	TRBJ1-2	CASSWSGDGYTF	TGTGCCAGCAGCTGGTCAGGGGATGGCTACACCTTC
TRBD1	.	TRBV3-1/TRBV3-2	TRBJ2-7	CASSPWTGSYEQYF	TGTGCCAGCAGCCCCTGGACAGGTTCCTACGAGCAGTACTTC
.	.	TRBV29-1	TRBJ2-5	CSVRERETQYF	TGCAGCGTGAGGGAGCGAGAGACCCAGTACTTC
TRBD2	.	TRBV4-2	TRBJ2-5	CASSLLAGEETQYF	TGTGCCAGCAGCCTTTTAGCGGGAGAAGAGACCCAGTACTTC
TRBD2	.	TRBV7-9	TRBJ2-3	CASGLAGGPTDTQYF	TGTGCCAGCGGCTTGGCGGGGGGACCCACAGATACGCAGTATTTT
TRBD2	.	TRBV5-5	TRBJ2-1	CASSPAASSGGAEQFF	TGTGCCAGCAGCCCCGCCGCCTCTAGCGGGGGGGCTGAGCAGTTCTTC
TRBD1	.	TRBV7-2	TRBJ2-7	CASSPPGQGDEQYF	TGTGCCAGCAGCCCTCCGGGACAGGGGGACGAGCAGTACTTC
.	.	TRBV27	TRBJ2-7	CASSLTTYREQYF	TGTGCCAGCAGTTTAACGACTTATAGGGAGCAGTACTTC
.	.	TRBV4-1	TRBJ2-5	CASRRVSGAETQYF	TGCGCCAGCAGGCGTGTTTCAGGGGCGGAGACCCAGTACTTC
.	.	TRBV27	TRBJ2-1	CASSLASYNEQFF	TGTGCCAGCAGTCTAGCCTCCTACAATGAGCAGTTCTTC
TRBD1	.	TRBV3-1/TRBV3-2	TRBJ1-2	CASRPGQGWGKGGYTF	TGTGCCAGCAGACCCGGACAGGGCTGGGGGAAAGGAGGCTACACCTTC